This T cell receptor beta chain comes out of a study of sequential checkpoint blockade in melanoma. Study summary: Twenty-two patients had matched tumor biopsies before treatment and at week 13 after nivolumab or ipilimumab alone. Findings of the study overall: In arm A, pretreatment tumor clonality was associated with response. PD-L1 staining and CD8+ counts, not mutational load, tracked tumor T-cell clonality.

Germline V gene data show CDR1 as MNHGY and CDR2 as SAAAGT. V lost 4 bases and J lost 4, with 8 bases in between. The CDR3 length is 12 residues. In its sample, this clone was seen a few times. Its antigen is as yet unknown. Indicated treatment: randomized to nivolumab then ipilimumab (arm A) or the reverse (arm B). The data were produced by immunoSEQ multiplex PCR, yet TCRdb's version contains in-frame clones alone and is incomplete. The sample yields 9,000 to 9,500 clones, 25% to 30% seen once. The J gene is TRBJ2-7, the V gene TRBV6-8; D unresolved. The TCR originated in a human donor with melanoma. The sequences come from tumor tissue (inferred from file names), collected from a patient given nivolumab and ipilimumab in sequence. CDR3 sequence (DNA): TGTGCCAGCAGTTCCGGGCCATACGAGCAGTACTTC. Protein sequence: CASSSGPYEQYF.